One and the same sample provided the 9 T cell receptor beta chains below, sequenced in a study of blood T cell repertoires in COVID-19. Produced via immunoSEQ multiplex PCR; TCRdb's table is partial and in-frame only. The sample yields hundreds of thousands of clones, 75% to 90% seen once. Material for sequencing was peripheral blood. The receptors were sampled from a woman in her seventies with COVID-19, enrolled during active disease.

The rearrangement uses TRBV5-1 and TRBJ2-3; tentative D call: TRBD1 (6 bases). Deletions cut 2 bases from V and 4 bases from J, with 14 bases between. Germline V CDR1 and CDR2: SGHRS, YFSETQ. CDR3 length equals 15 residues. The CDR3 here is CASSLRGGDADTQYF. CDR3 DNA sequence: TGCGCCAGCAGCTTAAGAGGGGGTGATGCAGATACGCAGTATTTT.

V gene TRBV19 combines with J gene TRBJ1-2; 9 bases agree with TRBD1. The CDR3 loop spans 14 amino acids. Trimming at V came to 3 bases and at J to 3 bases, leaving 2 bases not matched to a gene. Germline CDR1 and CDR2: LNHDA and SQIVND (reference sequence). This CDR3 is CASSIGQGHYGYTF. The CDR3 DNA reads TGTGCCAGTAGTATCGGACAGGGGCACTATGGCTACACCTTC. The full variable domain, completed using reference TRBV19 and TRBJ1-2, is DGGITQSPKYLFRKEGQNVTLSCEQNLNHDAMYWYRQDPGQGLRLIYYSQIVNDFQKGDIAEGYSVSREKKESFPLTVTSAQKNPTAFYLCASSIGQGHYGYTFGSGTRLTVV.

The J gene is TRBJ1-1, the V gene TRBV7-2; TRBD1 is a possible D gene (5 bases). The CDR3 spans 14 residues. V gave up 5 bases and J gave up 1 base, with 11 bases separating them. In germline, CDR1 is SGHTA, CDR2 FQGNSA. The CDR3 nucleotides read TGTGCCAGCAGCCCGGGACTAAAGAACACTGAAGCTTTCTTT. As protein: CASSPGLKNTEAFF.

The chain has TRBV4-1 and TRBJ2-1; 9 bases match TRBD1. Germline loops: CDR1 MGHRA, CDR2 YSYEKL. V lost 1 base and J lost 6; bases outside the gene matches: 1. The CDR3 has 14 residues. CDR3 nucleotide sequence: TGCGCCAGCAGCCAAGGGGGACAGGGCAATGAGCAGTTCTTC. It translates to CASSQGGQGNEQFF.

V is TRBV7-2 and J is TRBJ1-2, with 8 nucleotides matching TRBD1. This CDR3 spans 14 amino acids. The V segment lost 4 bases and the J segment 3 bases; nucleotides outside the gene matches: 4. Germline CDR1 SGHTA, CDR2 FQGNSA. CDR3 sequence: CASSSQTGDYGYTF. The CDR3 DNA reads TGTGCCAGCAGCTCGCAGACAGGGGACTATGGCTACACCTTC.

This clone was recorded a few times. CDR3 DNA: TGTGCCAGCAGCTTGGGGACAAGGCTTGATGAGCAGTTCTTC. This translates into CASSLGTRLDEQFF. V is TRBV5-4 and J is TRBJ2-1; tentative D call: TRBD1 (5 bases). V lost 0 bases, J lost 8 bases, and 12 bases lay in between. From germline, CDR1 is SGHNT and CDR2 YYREEE (reference sequence). The length of the CDR3 is 14 residues.

The chain carries TRBV3-1 (or the pseudogene TRBV3-2) and TRBJ2-2; 9 nucleotides align to TRBD1. CDR3 length: 16 residues. The germline gives CDR1 LGHDT, CDR2 YNNKEL (reference sequence). V shed 3 bases, J shed 5 bases, and the junction held 7 bases outside the gene matches. CDR3 region: CASSQAGQGRTGELFF. For the CDR3, the DNA is TGTGCCAGCAGCCAGGCCGGACAGGGGAGGACCGGGGAGCTGTTTTTT.

The count of this clone is one. The chain recombines TRBV5-6 with TRBJ1-6; perhaps TRBD1 as D (5 bases). The V gene's germline CDR1 is SGHDT and CDR2 YYEEEE. Between the trimmed V and J ends, which lost 4 bases and 0 bases, there was a span of 11 bases. The length of the CDR3 is 16 residues. CDR3 amino acids: CASSDRVLSYNSPLHF. For the CDR3, the DNA is TGTGCCAGCAGCGACAGAGTCCTCTCCTATAATTCACCCCTCCACTTT.

In its sample, this clone was seen a few times. The rearrangement links TRBV7-8 to TRBJ1-5, with 9 bases that match TRBD1. This CDR3 has 15 residues. Germline V gene lookup returns CDR1 SGHVS and CDR2 FQNEAQ. V lost 4 bases, J lost 2 bases, and 3 bases stayed unmatched. CDR3 protein: CASSWGQGGNQPQHF. Here the CDR3 DNA reads TGTGCCAGCAGCTGGGGACAGGGTGGCAATCAGCCCCAGCATTTT.